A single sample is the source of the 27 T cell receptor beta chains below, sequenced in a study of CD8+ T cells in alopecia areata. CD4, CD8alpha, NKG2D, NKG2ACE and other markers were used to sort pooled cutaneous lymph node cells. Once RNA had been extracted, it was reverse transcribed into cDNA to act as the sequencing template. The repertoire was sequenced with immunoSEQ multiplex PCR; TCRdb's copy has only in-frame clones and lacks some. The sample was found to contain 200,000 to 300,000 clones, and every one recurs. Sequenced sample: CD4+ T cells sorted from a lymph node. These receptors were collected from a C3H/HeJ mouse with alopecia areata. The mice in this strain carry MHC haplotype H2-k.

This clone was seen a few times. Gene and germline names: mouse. The CDR3: CASSFPGLGGSNTGQLYF. Partial CDR3 DNA: TGTGCCAGCAGCTTCCCGGGACTGGGGGGCTCAAACACCGGG. The chain joins TRBV5 to TRBJ2-2; the match to TRBD2 covers 12 bases. The CDR3 extends 4 residues past the end of the read, so its final part is completed from the germline J gene. The junction had 7 bases not matched to a gene; V was cut back by 5 bases and J by 0 bases. CDR3 length: 18 amino acids. Germline values: CDR1 LGHNA, CDR2 YNLKQL (reference sequence).

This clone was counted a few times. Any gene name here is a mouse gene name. The sequenced part of the CDR3 DNA is TGTGCTAGCAGTAGACGGGACAGGGGAAACACCGGG. This translates into CASSRRDRGNTG. The entire CDR3 protein is CASSRRDRGNTGQLYF. This chain joins TRBV17 and TRBJ2-2, with TRBD1 identical over 10 bases. From the germline J gene comes the end of the CDR3, since the read stops 4 residues before it. V trimming: 2 bases; J trimming: 1 base; junction bases outside the gene matches: 1. The length of the CDR3 is 16 residues. The V gene's germline CDR1 is MNHDT and CDR2 YYDKIL.

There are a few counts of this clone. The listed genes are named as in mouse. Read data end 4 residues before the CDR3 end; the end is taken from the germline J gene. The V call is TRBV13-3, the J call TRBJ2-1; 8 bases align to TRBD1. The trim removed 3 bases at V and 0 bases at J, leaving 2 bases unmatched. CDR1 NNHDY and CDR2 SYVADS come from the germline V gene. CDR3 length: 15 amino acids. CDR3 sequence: CASSGTGPNYAEQFF. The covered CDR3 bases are TGTGCCAGCAGTGGGACAGGGCCTAACTATGCT.

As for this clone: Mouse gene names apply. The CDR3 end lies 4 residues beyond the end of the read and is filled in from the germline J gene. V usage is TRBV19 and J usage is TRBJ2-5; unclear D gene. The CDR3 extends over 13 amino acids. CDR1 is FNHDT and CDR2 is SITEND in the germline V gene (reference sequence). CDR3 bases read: TGTGCCAGCAATCCCCCAGGTCGAGAC. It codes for CASNPPGRD. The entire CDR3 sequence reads CASNPPGRDTQYF.

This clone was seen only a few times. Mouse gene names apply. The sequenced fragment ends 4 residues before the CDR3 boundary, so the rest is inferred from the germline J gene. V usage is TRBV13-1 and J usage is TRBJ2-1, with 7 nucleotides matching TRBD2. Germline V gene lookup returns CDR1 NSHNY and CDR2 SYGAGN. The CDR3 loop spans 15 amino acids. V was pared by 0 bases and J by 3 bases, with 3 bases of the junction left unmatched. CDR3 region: CASSDELGSYAEQFF. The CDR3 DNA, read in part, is TGTGCCAGCAGTGATGAACTGGGGAGCTATGCT.

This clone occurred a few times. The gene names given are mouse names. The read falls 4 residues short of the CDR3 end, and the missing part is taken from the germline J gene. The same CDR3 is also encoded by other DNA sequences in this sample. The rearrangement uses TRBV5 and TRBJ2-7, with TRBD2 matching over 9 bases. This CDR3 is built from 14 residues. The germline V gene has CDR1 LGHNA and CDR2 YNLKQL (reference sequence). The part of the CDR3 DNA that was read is TGTGCCAGCAGCCAAGCTGGGGGGGGATAT. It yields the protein CASSQAGGGY. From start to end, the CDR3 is CASSQAGGGYEQYF.

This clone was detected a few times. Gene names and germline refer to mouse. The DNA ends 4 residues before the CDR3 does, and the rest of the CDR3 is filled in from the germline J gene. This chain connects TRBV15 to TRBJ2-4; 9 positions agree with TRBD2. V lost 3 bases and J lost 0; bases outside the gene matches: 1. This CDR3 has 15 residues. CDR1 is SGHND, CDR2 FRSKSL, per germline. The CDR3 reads CASSLTGGSQNTLYF. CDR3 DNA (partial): TGTGCCAGCAGTTTGACTGGGGGAAGTCAAAAC.

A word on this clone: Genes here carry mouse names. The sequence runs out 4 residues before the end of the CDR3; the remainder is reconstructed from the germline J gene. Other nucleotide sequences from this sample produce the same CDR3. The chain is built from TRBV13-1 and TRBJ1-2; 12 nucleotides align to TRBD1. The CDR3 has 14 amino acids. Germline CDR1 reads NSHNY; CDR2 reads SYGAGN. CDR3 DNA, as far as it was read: TGTGCCAGCAGTGCGGGACAGGGGGCGTCC. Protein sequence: CASSAGQGAS. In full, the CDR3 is CASSAGQGASDYTF.

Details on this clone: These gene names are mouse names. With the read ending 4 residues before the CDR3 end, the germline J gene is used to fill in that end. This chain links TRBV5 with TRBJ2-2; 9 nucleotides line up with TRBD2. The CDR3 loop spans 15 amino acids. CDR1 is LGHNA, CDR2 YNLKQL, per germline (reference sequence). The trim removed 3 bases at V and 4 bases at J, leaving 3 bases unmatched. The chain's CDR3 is CASSHGGASTGQLYF. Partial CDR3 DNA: TGTGCCAGCAGCCATGGGGGGGCAAGCACCGGG.

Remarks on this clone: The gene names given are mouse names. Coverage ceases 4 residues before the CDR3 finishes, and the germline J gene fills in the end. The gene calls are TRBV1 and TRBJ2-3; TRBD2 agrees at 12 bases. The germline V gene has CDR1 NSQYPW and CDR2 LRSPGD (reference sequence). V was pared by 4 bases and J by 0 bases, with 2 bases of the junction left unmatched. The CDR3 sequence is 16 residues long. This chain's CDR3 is CTCSETGGASAETLYF. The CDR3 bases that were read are TGCACCTGCAGTGAGACTGGGGGGGCTAGTGCAGAA.

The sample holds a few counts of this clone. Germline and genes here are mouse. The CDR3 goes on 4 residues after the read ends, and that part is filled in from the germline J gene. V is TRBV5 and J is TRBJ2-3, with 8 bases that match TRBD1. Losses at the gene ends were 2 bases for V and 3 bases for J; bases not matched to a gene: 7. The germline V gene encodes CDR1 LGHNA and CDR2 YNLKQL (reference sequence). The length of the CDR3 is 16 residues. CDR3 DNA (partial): TGTGCCAGCAGCCAATCCCAGGGGGCGCCAGCAGAA. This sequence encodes CASSQSQGAPAE. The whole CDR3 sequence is CASSQSQGAPAETLYF.

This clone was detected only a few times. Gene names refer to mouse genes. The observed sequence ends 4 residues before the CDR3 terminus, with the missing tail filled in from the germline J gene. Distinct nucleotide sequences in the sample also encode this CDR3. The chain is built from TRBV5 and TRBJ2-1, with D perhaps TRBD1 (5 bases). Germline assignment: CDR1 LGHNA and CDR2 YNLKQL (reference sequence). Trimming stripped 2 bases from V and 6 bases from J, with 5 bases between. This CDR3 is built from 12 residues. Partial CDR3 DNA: TGTGCCAGCAGCCAACAGGGTGCT. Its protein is CASSQQGA. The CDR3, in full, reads CASSQQGAEQFF.

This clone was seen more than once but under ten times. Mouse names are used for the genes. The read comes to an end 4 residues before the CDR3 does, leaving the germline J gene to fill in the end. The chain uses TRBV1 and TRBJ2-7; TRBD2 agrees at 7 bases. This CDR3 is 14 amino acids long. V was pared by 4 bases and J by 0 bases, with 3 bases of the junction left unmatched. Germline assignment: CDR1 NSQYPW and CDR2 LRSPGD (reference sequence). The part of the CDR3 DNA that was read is TGCACCTGCAGTGACTGGGGAAGCTCCTAT. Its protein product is CTCSDWGSSY. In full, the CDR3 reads CTCSDWGSSYEQYF.

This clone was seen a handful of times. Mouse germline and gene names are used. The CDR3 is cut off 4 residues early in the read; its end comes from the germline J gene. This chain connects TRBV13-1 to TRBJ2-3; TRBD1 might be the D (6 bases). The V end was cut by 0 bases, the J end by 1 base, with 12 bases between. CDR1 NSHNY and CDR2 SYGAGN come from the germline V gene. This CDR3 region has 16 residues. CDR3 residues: CASSDGRGGGAETLYF. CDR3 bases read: TGTGCCAGCAGTGATGGCAGGGGAGGGGGTGCAGAA.

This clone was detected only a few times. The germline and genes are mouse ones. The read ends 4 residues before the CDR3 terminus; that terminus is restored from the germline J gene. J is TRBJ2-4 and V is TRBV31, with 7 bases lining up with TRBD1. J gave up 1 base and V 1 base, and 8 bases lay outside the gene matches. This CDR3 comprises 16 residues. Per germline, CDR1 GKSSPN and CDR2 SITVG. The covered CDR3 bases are TGTGCCTGGAGTCCTACTTACAGGGGAGGTCAAAAC. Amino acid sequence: CAWSPTYRGGQN. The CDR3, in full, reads CAWSPTYRGGQNTLYF. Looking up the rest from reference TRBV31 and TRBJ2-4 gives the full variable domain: AQTIHQWPVAEIKAVGSPLSLGCTIKGKSSPNLYWYWQATGGTLQQLFYSITVGQVESVVQLNLSASRPKDDQFILSTEKLLLSHSGFYLCAWSPTYRGGQNTLYFGAGTRLSVL.

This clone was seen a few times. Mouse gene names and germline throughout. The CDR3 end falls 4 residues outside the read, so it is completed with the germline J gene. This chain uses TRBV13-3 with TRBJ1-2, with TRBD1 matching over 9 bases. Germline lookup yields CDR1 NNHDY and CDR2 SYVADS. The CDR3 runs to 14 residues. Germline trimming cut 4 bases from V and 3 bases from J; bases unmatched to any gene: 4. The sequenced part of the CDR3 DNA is TGTGCCAGCAGTACACAGGGGGCAGACTCC. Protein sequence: CASSTQGADS. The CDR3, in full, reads CASSTQGADSDYTF.

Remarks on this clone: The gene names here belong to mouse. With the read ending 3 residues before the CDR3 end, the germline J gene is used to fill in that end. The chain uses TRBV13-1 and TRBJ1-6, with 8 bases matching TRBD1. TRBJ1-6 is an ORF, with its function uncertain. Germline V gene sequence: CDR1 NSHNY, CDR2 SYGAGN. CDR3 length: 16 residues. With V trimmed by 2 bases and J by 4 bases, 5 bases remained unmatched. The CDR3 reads CASSDRGQAYNSPLYF. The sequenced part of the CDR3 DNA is TGTGCCAGCAGTGACAGGGGACAGGCTTATAATTCGCCC.

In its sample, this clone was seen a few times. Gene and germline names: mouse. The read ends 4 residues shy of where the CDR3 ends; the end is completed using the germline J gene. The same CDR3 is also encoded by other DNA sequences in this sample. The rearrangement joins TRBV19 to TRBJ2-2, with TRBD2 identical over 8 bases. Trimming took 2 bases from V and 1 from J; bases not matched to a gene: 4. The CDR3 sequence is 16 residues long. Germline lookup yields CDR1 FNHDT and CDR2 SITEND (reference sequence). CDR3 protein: CASSMLGGRNTGQLYF. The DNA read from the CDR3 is TGTGCCAGCAGTATGCTGGGGGGAAGAAACACCGGG.

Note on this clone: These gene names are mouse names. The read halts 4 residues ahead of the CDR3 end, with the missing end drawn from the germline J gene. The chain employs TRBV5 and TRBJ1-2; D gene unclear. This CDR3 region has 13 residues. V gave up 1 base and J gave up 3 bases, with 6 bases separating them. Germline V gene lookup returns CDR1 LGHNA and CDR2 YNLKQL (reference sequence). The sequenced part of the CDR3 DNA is TGTGCCAGCAGCCAAGGGTTGTACTCC. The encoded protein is CASSQGLYS. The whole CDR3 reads CASSQGLYSDYTF.

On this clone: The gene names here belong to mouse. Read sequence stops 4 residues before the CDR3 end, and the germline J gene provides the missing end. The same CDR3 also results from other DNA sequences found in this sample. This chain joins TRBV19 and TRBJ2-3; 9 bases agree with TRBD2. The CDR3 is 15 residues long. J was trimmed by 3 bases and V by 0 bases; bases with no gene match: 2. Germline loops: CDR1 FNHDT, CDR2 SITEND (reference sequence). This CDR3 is CASSIGDWGAETLYF. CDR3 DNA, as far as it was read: TGTGCCAGCAGTATAGGAGACTGGGGGGCAGAA.

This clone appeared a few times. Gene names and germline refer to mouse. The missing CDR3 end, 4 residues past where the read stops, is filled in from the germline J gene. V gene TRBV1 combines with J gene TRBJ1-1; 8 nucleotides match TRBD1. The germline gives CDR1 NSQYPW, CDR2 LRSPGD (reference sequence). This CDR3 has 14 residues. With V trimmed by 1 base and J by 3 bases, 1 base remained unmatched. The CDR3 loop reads CTCSAGGQDTEVFF. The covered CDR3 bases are TGCACCTGCAGTGCAGGGGGACAGGACACA.

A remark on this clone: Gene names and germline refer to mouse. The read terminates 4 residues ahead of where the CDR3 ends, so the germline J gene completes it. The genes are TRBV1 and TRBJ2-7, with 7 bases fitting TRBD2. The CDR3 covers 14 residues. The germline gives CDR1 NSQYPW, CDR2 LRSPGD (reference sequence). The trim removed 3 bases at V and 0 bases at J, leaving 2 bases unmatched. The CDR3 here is CTCSAGGDSYEQYF. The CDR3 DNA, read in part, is TGCACCTGCAGTGCGGGGGGGGACTCCTAT. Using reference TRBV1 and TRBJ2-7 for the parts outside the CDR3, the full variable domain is VTLLEQNPRWRLVPRGQAVNLRCILKNSQYPWMSWYQQDLQKQLQWLFTLRSPGDKEVKSLPGADYLATRVTDTELRLQVANMSQGRTLYCTCSAGGDSYEQYFGPGTRLTVL.

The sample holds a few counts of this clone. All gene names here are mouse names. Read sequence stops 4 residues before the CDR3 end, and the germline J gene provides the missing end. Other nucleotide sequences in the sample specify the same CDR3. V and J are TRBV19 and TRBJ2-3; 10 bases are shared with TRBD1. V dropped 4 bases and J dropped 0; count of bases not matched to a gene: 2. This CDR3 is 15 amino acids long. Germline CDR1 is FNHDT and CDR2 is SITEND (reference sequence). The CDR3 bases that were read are TGTGCCAGCAGTCGGGACAGGGGAAGTGCAGAA. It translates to CASSRDRGSAE. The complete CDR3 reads CASSRDRGSAETLYF.

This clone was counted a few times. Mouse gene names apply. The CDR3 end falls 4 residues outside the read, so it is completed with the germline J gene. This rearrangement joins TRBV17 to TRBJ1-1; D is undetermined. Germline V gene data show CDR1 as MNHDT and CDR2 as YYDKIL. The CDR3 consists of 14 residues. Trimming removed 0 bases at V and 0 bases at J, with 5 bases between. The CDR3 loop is CASSRDAQNTEVFF. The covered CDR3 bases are TGTGCTAGCAGTAGAGATGCTCAGAACACA.

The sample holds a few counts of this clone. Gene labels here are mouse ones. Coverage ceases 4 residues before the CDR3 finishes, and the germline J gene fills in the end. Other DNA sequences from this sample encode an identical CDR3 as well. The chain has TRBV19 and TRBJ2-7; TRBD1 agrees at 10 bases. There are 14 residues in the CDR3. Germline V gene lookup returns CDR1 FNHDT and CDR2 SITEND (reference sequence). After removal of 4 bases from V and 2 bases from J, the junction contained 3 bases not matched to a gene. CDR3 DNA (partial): TGTGCCAGCAGTCGGGACAGGGGAACCTAT. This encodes CASSRDRGTY. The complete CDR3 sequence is CASSRDRGTYEQYF.

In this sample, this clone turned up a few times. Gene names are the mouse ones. The covered CDR3 bases are TGTGCCAGCAGCCAAGAGAACAGGGCAAACACA. It codes for CASSQENRANT. The CDR3 reads in full as CASSQENRANTEVFF. The chain joins TRBV5 to TRBJ1-1, with D perhaps TRBD1 (6 bases). The CDR3 end falls 4 residues outside the read, so it is completed with the germline J gene. Germline V CDR1 and CDR2: LGHNA, YNLKQL (reference sequence). With 0 bases removed from V and 0 bases from J, the gap between germline ends came to 8 bases. The CDR3 covers 15 residues.

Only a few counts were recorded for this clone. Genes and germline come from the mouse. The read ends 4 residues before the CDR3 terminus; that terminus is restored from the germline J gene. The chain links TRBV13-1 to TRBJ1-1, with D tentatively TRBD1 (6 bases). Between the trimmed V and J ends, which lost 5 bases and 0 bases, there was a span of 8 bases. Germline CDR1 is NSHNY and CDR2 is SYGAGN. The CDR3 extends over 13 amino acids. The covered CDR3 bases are TGTGCCAGCAGGGGACAACCAAACACA. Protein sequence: CASRGQPNT. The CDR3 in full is CASRGQPNTEVFF.